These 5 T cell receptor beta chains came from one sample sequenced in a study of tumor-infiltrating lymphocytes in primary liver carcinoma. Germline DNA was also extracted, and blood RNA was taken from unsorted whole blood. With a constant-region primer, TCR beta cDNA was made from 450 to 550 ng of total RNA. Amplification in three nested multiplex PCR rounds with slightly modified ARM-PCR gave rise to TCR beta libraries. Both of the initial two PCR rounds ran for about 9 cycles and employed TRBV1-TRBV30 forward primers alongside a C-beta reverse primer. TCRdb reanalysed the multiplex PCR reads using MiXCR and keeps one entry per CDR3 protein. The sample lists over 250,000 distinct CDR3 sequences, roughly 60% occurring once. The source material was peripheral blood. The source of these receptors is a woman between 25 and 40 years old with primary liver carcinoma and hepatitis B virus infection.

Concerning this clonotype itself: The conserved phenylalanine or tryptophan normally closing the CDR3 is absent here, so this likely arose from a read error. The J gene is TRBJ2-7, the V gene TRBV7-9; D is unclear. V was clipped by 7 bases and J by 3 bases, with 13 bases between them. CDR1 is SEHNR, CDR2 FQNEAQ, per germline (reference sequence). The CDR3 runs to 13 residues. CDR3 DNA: TGTGCCAGCACTCCGATTCAAAACTACGAGCAGTACCTC. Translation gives CASTPIQNYEQYL.

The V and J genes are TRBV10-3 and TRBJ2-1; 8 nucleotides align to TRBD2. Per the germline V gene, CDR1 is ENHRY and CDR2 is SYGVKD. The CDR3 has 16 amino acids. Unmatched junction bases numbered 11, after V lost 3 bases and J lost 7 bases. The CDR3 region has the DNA TGTGCCATCAGTGACGGGGGGGAGAGGGGTCGGAATGAGCAGTTCTTC. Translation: CAISDGGERGRNEQFF.

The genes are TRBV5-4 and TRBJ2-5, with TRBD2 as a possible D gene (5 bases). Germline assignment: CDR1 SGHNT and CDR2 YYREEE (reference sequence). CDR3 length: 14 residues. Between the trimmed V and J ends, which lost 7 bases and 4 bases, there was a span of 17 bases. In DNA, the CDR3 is TGTGCCAGCGGCCCCGGGGAGTTCCCAGAGACCCAGTACTTC. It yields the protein CASGPGEFPETQYF.

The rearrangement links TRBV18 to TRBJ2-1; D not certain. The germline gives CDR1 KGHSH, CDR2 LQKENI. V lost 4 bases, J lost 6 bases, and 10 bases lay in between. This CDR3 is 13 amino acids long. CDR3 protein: CASSQRRVNEQFF. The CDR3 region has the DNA TGTGCCAGCTCACAACGTAGGGTCAATGAGCAGTTCTTC. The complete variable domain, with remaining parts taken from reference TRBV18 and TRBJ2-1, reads NAGVMQNPRHLVRRRGQEARLRCSPMKGHSHVYWYRQLPEEGLKFMVYLQKENIIDESGMPKERFSAEFPKEGPSILRIQQVVRGDSAAYFCASSQRRVNEQFFGPGTRLTVL.

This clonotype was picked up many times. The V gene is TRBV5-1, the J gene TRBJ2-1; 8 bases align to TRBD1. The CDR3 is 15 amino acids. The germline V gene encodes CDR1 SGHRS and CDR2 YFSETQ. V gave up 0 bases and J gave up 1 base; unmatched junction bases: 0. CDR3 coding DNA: TGCGCCAGCAGCTTGGGACAGGGGTCCTACAATGAGCAGTTCTTC. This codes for CASSLGQGSYNEQFF.